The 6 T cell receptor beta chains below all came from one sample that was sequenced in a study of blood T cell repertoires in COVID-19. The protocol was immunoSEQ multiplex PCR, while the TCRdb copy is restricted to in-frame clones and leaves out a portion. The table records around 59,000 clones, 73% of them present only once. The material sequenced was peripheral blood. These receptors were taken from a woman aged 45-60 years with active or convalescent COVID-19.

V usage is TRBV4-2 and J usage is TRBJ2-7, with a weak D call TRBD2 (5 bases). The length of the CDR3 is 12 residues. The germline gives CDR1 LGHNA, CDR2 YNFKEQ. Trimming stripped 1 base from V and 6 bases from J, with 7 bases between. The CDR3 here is CASSQGGPEQYF. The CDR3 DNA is TGTGCCAGCAGCCAAGGAGGGCCCGAGCAGTACTTC.

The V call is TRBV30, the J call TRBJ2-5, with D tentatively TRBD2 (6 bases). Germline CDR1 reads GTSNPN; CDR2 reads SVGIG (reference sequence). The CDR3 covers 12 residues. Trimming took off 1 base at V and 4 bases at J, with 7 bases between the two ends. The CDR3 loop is CAWSGGGETQYF. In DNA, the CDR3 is TGTGCCTGGAGTGGGGGAGGAGAGACCCAGTACTTC.

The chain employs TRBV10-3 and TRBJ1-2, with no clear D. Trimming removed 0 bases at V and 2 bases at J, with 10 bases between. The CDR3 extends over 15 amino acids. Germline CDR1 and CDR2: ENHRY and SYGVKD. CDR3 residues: CAISESGGINYGYTF. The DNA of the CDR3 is TGTGCCATCAGTGAGTCGGGAGGCATCAACTATGGCTACACCTTC.

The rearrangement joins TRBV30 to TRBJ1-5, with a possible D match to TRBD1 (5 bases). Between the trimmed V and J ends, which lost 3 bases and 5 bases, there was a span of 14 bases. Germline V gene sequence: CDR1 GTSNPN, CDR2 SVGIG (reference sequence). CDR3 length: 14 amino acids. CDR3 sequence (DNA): TGTGCCTGGAGGGGCCCAGGGCCCTATCAGCCCCAGCATTTT. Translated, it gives CAWRGPGPYQPQHF. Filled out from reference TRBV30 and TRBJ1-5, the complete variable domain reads SQTIHQWPATLVQPVGSPLSLECTVEGTSNPNLYWYRQAAGRGLQLLFYSVGIGQISSEVPQNLSASRPQDRQFILSSKKLLLSDSGFYLCAWRGPGPYQPQHFGDGTRLSIL.

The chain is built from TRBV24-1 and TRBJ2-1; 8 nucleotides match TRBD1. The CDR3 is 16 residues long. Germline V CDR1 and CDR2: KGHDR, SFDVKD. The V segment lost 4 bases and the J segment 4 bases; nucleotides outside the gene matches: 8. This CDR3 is CATSERTGKMYNEQFF. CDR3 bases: TGTGCCACCAGTGAACGGACAGGGAAAATGTACAATGAGCAGTTCTTC.

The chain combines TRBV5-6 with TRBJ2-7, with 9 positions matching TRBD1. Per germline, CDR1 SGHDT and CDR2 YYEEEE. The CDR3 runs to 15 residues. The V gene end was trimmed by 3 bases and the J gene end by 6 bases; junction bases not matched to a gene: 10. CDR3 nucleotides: TGTGCCAGCAGCTCGTTAGGGACAGGGATTGTCGAGCAGTACTTC. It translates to CASSSLGTGIVEQYF.